What follows are 14 T cell receptor beta chains derived from one specimen sequenced in a study of response to subunit inactivated influenza vaccine. TCRdb reprocessed the RT-PCR reads via MiXCR and lists one record per CDR3 protein. The table lists roughly 190,000 distinct CDR3 sequences, about an eighth of them singletons. Material: CD8+ T cells sorted from PBMCs, obtained 5 days after vaccination. The receptors were sampled from a man between 50 and 59 years old who received an inactivated influenza vaccine.

This clonotype was seen a handful of times. This chain links TRBV12-3 or TRBV12-4 with TRBJ2-2; D uncertain. The ends were cut back, 3 bases at V and 5 bases at J, with 19 bases in the middle. CDR3 size: 17 residues. For the CDR3, the DNA is TGTGCCAGCAGTTTTCGCGTCGTCTTATTCGGGACCGGGGAGCTGTTTTTT. It codes for CASSFRVVLFGTGELFF.

This clonotype was seen repeatedly, ten times or more. The chain recombines TRBV5-1 with TRBJ2-1; 12 bases fit TRBD2. The CDR3 loop spans 16 amino acids. The germline CDR1 and CDR2 sequences are SGHRS and YFSETQ. After removal of 2 bases from V and 4 bases from J, the junction contained 4 bases not matched to a gene. CDR3 amino acids: CASSFPTSGSYNEQFF. In DNA form, the CDR3 reads TGCGCCAGCAGCTTCCCGACTAGCGGGAGTTACAATGAGCAGTTCTTC.

There are a few counts of this clonotype. The chain has TRBV15 and TRBJ2-7; unclear D gene. The germline V and J ends were trimmed by 1 base and 4 bases, with 8 bases remaining between them. Germline V gene sequence: CDR1 LNHNV, CDR2 YYDKDF (reference sequence). The length of the CDR3 is 13 residues. This CDR3 is CATSRAQYYEQYF. CDR3 bases: TGTGCCACCAGCAGAGCGCAGTATTACGAGCAGTACTTC.

V gene TRBV12-3 or TRBV12-4 combines with J gene TRBJ2-1, with D unclear. The V gene lost 3 bases and the J gene lost 7 bases, with 10 bases spanning the gap. The CDR3 covers 13 residues. The CDR3: CASSLFDGNEQFF. The CDR3, as DNA: TGTGCCAGCAGTTTGTTCGACGGTAATGAGCAGTTCTTC.

There are a few counts of this clonotype. The chain uses TRBV7-2 and TRBJ2-7, with TRBD1 as a possible D gene (6 bases). CDR1 SGHTA and CDR2 FQGNSA come from the germline V gene. The ends were cut back, 5 bases at V and 2 bases at J, with 10 bases in the middle. The length of the CDR3 is 13 residues. The chain's CDR3 is CASSADRTYEQYF. The CDR3 DNA follows: TGTGCCAGCAGCGCAGACAGGACCTACGAGCAGTACTTC.

This clonotype has at least ten counts. The chain links TRBV27 to TRBJ2-7, with 11 bases lining up with TRBD2. Germline V gene data show CDR1 as MNHEY and CDR2 as SMNVEV (reference sequence). After removal of 3 bases from V and 3 bases from J, the junction contained 7 bases not matched to a gene. The CDR3 has 16 residues. The CDR3 sequence: CASSFTLGTSGYEQYF. The CDR3, as DNA: TGTGCCAGCAGTTTTACCCTCGGGACTAGCGGCTACGAGCAGTACTTC.

Here the CDR3 DNA reads TGTGCCAGCAGCTTAAGTTATGTGGGGGACCTCTGGCCTGATGGCTACACCTTC. Encoded protein: CASSLSYVGDLWPDGYTF. The V and J genes are TRBV11-2 and TRBJ1-2; a possible D gene is TRBD1 (5 bases). The germline V and J ends were trimmed by 2 bases and 6 bases, with 25 bases remaining between them. Germline V lookup: CDR1 SGHAT, CDR2 FQNNGV. This CDR3 has 18 residues. Full variable domain (rest looked up from reference TRBV11-2 and TRBJ1-2): EAGVAQSPRYKIIEKRQSVAFWCNPISGHATLYWYQQILGQGPKLLIQFQNNGVVDDSQLPKDRFSAERLKGVDSTLKIQPAKLEDSAVYLCASSLSYVGDLWPDGYTFGSGTRLTVV.

The V call is TRBV4-3, the J call TRBJ1-2; D may be TRBD1 (5 bases). The CDR3 sequence is 14 residues long. The V gene lost 1 base and the J gene lost 4 bases, with 10 bases spanning the gap. From germline, CDR1 is LGHNA and CDR2 YSLEER. The CDR3, as DNA: TGCGCCAGCAGCCAAGGAGAGGGACCCTATGGCTACACCTTC. As protein: CASSQGEGPYGYTF.

The gene calls are TRBV2 and TRBJ2-5, with D possibly being TRBD1 (6 bases). The ends were cut back, 6 bases at V and 2 bases at J, with 13 bases in the middle. Germline V gives CDR1 SNHLY, CDR2 FYNNEI. The CDR3 extends over 14 amino acids. As DNA, the CDR3 is TGTGCCAGCAGCCGAACCGGGACACAAGAGACCCAGTACTTC. It codes for CASSRTGTQETQYF.

This clonotype was seen more than once but under ten times. The genes are TRBV15 and TRBJ2-1; D is ambiguous. V lost 1 base to trimming and J lost 0 bases, with 10 bases between them. The CDR3 is 16 amino acids. Germline assignment: CDR1 LNHNV and CDR2 YYDKDF (reference sequence). CDR3 coding DNA: TGTGCCACCAGCAGAGTCCTGGGGAACTCCTACAATGAGCAGTTCTTC. This translates into CATSRVLGNSYNEQFF.

The chain couples TRBV7-9 to TRBJ2-2; either TRBD1 or TRBD2 may fit D (6 bases each). The V and J ends lost 3 bases and 4 bases respectively, with 12 bases between them. Germline V gene data show CDR1 as SEHNR and CDR2 as FQNEAQ (reference sequence). This CDR3 contains 15 residues. The CDR3 nucleotides are TGTGCCAGCAGCTTGGGGGGACACTTCACCGGGGAGCTGTTTTTT. Amino acid sequence: CASSLGGHFTGELFF.

The genes are TRBV29-1 and TRBJ2-6; D is perhaps TRBD1 (6 bases). Germline values: CDR1 SQVTM, CDR2 ANQGSEA. This CDR3 spans 17 amino acids. V gave up 4 bases and J gave up 1 base, with 17 bases separating them. The CDR3 DNA reads as TGCAGCGTTGGAGTCCCGGGACAATTTTCTGGGGCCAACGTCCTGACTTTC. Residues: CSVGVPGQFSGANVLTF.

The chain employs TRBV24-1 and TRBJ2-7; D is uncertain. This CDR3 spans 13 amino acids. The V end was cut by 5 bases, the J end by 6 bases, with 13 bases between. CDR1 is KGHDR, CDR2 SFDVKD, per germline. CDR3 sequence (DNA): TGTGCCACCAGTGTAACCCCGGGTGGCGAGCAGTACTTC. Its translation: CATSVTPGGEQYF.

The table lists this clonotype with many counts. This chain links TRBV7-2 with TRBJ2-7; 7 bases fit TRBD2. Germline CDR1 reads SGHTA; CDR2 reads FQGNSA. V shed 1 base and J 6 bases; nucleotides not matched to a gene: 6. The CDR3 consists of 14 residues. The CDR3 reads CASSLDLAGSEQYF. The DNA for the CDR3 is TGTGCCAGCAGCTTAGACTTAGCGGGTTCCGAGCAGTACTTC.